The 18 T cell receptor beta chains below come from one sample, sequenced in a study of T and B cells in COVID-19 patients. From blood, about 240-500 ng of genomic DNA served as TRB template. Multiplex PCR with BIOMED2 TRB-A/B primer pools amplified TRB rearrangements. TCRdb recomputed calls from the multiplex PCR reads with MiXCR, one row per CDR3 protein. Here the sample spans approximately 5,000 distinct CDR3 sequences, 27% being singletons. Sequencing was performed on blood. Receptors were obtained from a human donor with active COVID-19.

By its share, this clonotype is medium-sized. The V call is TRBV5-5, the J call TRBJ1-3, with 7 bases lining up with TRBD1. Germline-derived CDR1 and CDR2 are SGHKS and YYEKEE (reference sequence). V shed 2 bases, J shed 1 base, and the junction held 3 bases outside the gene matches. The CDR3 has 15 amino acids. The CDR3 is CASSLRGQSGNTIYF. CDR3 coding DNA: TGTGCCAGCAGCTTAAGGGGGCAGTCTGGAAACACCATATATTTT.

By sample share, this clonotype is medium-sized. The chain links TRBV27 to TRBJ2-7; possible D gene TRBD1, 6 bases. V gave up 3 bases and J gave up 9 bases, with 24 bases separating them. CDR1 MNHEY and CDR2 SMNVEV come from the germline V gene (reference sequence). This CDR3 has 16 residues. The CDR3 loop is CASSLGATQGSMGQYF. Here the CDR3 DNA reads TGTGCCAGCAGTTTGGGGGCAACTCAGGGGTCTATGGGGCAGTACTTC.

V usage is TRBV7-9 and J usage is TRBJ2-1; 13 bases match TRBD2. The CDR3 totals 17 residues. The V gene end was trimmed by 4 bases and the J gene end by 6 bases; junction bases not matched to a gene: 9. Germline assignment: CDR1 SEHNR and CDR2 FQNEAQ (reference sequence). DNA for the CDR3: TGTGCCAGCAGCTCCACCCTCGGACTAGCGGGGGTCAATGAGCAGTTCTTC. Translated, it gives CASSSTLGLAGVNEQFF.

This clonotype rates as medium-sized. The rearrangement uses TRBV5-6 and TRBJ2-1, with TRBD1 matching over 8 bases. The CDR3 has 18 amino acids. Germline-derived CDR1 and CDR2 are SGHDT and YYEEEE. V shed 2 bases, J shed 0 bases, and the junction held 10 bases outside the gene matches. This CDR3 is CASSFMGQASNSYNEQFF. The CDR3 nucleotides are TGTGCCAGCAGCTTTATGGGACAGGCATCCAACTCCTACAATGAGCAGTTCTTC.

This clonotype was observed a handful of times. This chain joins TRBV6-2 or TRBV6-3 and TRBJ2-2, with a tentative D call TRBD2 (5 bases). The length of the CDR3 is 13 residues. CDR1 and CDR2 (germline): MNHEY, SVGEGT. Trimming shortened V by 7 bases and J by 5 bases, and 11 bases separated the two germline ends. CDR3 in amino acids: CASTLGETGELFF. CDR3 bases: TGTGCCAGCACGTTGGGAGAGACCGGGGAGCTGTTTTTT.

The chain carries TRBV12-3 or TRBV12-4 and TRBJ1-1; TRBD1 might be the D (5 bases). The CDR3 consists of 13 residues. V was clipped by 0 bases and J by 5 bases, with 7 bases between them. Written as DNA, the CDR3 is TGTGCCAGCAGTTTAGCGGGGGGGACTGAAGCTTTCTTT. Translation: CASSLAGGTEAFF.

J is TRBJ2-2 and V is TRBV15, with TRBD2 matching 11 bases. The CDR3 loop spans 17 amino acids. Germline assignment: CDR1 LNHNV and CDR2 YYDKDF (reference sequence). V lost 3 bases, J lost 2 bases, and 5 bases stayed unmatched. The DNA of the CDR3 is TGTGCCACCAGCAGGACTAGCGGGGACCCTAACACCGGGGAGCTGTTTTTT. Translated: CATSRTSGDPNTGELFF.

By share, this clonotype counts as medium-sized. The gene calls are TRBV29-1 and TRBJ1-1; D unclear. V lost 4 bases and J lost 2, with 11 bases in between. Germline CDR1 is SQVTM and CDR2 is ANQGSEA. This CDR3 comprises 13 residues. Here the CDR3 reads CSVAILSNTEAFF. CDR3 coding DNA: TGCAGCGTTGCGATACTTTCTAACACTGAAGCTTTCTTT.

In this sample, this clonotype is medium-sized. The J gene is TRBJ2-7, the V gene TRBV6-5; tentative D call: TRBD2 (6 bases). The germline gives CDR1 MNHEY, CDR2 SVGAGI. Trimming removed 4 bases at V and 9 bases at J, with 16 bases between. The CDR3 has 13 residues. The chain's CDR3 is CASSSGPLARQYF. Here the CDR3 DNA reads TGTGCCAGCAGTTCAGGACCACTAGCCAGGCAGTACTTC.

This clonotype qualifies as medium-sized (0.01 to 0.1%). This chain links TRBV27 with TRBJ2-7; 9 nucleotides line up with TRBD2. V lost 6 bases, J lost 2 bases, and 8 bases stayed unmatched. The CDR3 totals 15 residues. Germline CDR1 reads MNHEY; CDR2 reads SMNVEV (reference sequence). The CDR3 DNA sequence: TGTGCCAGCAGCAACGGACTAGCGCTTCCCTACGAGCAGTACTTC. As protein: CASSNGLALPYEQYF.

The table lists this clonotype with a few counts. This sequence joins TRBV7-2 and TRBJ2-3; the D gene is possibly TRBD2 (6 bases). The ends were cut back, 1 base at V and 4 bases at J, with 15 bases in the middle. CDR1 and CDR2 (germline): SGHTA, FQGNSA. CDR3 length equals 16 residues. As DNA, the CDR3 is TGTGCCAGCAGCTTAGGGAGGGGCCGAGGGGCAGATACGCAGTATTTT. This translates into CASSLGRGRGADTQYF.

By sample fraction, this clonotype is medium-sized. CDR3 DNA sequence: TGTGCCAGTAGTATAGATCTGGAGGGGTACAGCAATCAGCCCCAGCATTTT. The encoded protein is CASSIDLEGYSNQPQHF. This sequence joins TRBV19 and TRBJ1-5; D possibly corresponds to TRBD1 (5 bases). The CDR3 spans 17 residues. Germline assignment: CDR1 LNHDA and CDR2 SQIVND (reference sequence). V lost 0 bases and J lost 1, with 13 bases in between.

This chain joins TRBV18 and TRBJ2-7, with 9 nucleotides matching TRBD2. The CDR3 spans 15 residues. The junction had 6 bases not matched to a gene; V was cut back by 4 bases and J by 2 bases. Germline V lookup: CDR1 KGHSH, CDR2 LQKENI. The chain's CDR3 is CASSRGLARTYEQYF. CDR3 bases: TGTGCCAGCTCACGCGGACTAGCGAGGACCTACGAGCAGTACTTC.

By sample fraction, this clonotype is medium-sized. The chain couples TRBV5-1 to TRBJ2-2, with D tentatively TRBD2 (5 bases). The CDR3 loop spans 15 amino acids. Looked up from germline, CDR1 is SGHRS and CDR2 is YFSETQ. Trimming shortened V by 4 bases and J by 7 bases, and 17 bases separated the two germline ends. CDR3 DNA sequence: TGCGCCAGCAGCGCGCGGACCGGAGGAGGCGGGGAGCTGTTTTTT. It specifies CASSARTGGGGELFF.

The V and J genes are TRBV20-1 and TRBJ2-1; no clear D. V was cut by 2 bases and J by 2 bases, with 4 bases left in between. Germline assignment: CDR1 DFQATT and CDR2 SNEGSKA (reference sequence). The CDR3 loop spans 12 amino acids. The CDR3 spells CSARPTYNEQFF. The CDR3 region has the DNA TGCAGTGCTAGACCAACCTACAATGAGCAGTTCTTC.

This clonotype turned up a few times. One junction end disagrees with the germline gene, perhaps due to a read error. V usage is TRBV4-2 and J usage is TRBJ2-6; the match to TRBD1 covers 7 bases. The length of the CDR3 is 16 residues. The germline V gene encodes CDR1 LGHNA and CDR2 YNFKEQ. The CDR3 DNA reads TGCGCCAGCAGCCAAGAACAGGGGACTGGGGCCAACGTCCTGACTTTC. Translation: CASSQEQGTGANVLTF.

The chain recombines TRBV4-2 with TRBJ2-3; D gene unclear. This CDR3 has 16 residues. Germline assignment: CDR1 LGHNA and CDR2 YNFKEQ. V was trimmed by 1 base and J by 2 bases, leaving 13 bases between them. CDR3 nucleotides: TGTGCCAGCAGCCAAGTCCTAGGCCTTTACACAGATACGCAGTATTTT. Translation: CASSQVLGLYTDTQYF.

The chain links TRBV5-5 to TRBJ2-7; D not certain. The CDR3 runs 11 residues. With 2 bases removed from V and 6 bases from J, the gap between germline ends came to 6 bases. Germline V gene sequence: CDR1 SGHKS, CDR2 YYEKEE (reference sequence). The CDR3 loop is CASSFVGEQYF. In nucleotides, the CDR3 is TGTGCCAGCAGCTTTGTTGGCGAGCAGTACTTC.